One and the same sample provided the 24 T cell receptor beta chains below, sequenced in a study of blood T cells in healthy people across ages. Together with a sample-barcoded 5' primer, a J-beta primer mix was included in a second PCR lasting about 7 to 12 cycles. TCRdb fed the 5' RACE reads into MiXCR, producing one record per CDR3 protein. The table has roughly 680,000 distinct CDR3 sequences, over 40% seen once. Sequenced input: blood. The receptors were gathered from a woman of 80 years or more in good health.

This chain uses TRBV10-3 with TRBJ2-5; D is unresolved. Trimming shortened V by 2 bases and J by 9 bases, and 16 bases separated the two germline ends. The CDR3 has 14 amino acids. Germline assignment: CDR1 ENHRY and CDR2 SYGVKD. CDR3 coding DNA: TGTGCCATCAGTGAGCCGGAGAACCTAAAACCCCAGTACTTC. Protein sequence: CAISEPENLKPQYF.

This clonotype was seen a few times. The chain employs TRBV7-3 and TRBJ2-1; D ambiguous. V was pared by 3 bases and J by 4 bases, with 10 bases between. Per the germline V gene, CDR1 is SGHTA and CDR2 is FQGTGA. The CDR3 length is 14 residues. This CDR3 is CASSLSPLYNEQFF. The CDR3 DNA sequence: TGTGCCAGCAGCTTGTCCCCACTGTACAATGAGCAGTTCTTC.

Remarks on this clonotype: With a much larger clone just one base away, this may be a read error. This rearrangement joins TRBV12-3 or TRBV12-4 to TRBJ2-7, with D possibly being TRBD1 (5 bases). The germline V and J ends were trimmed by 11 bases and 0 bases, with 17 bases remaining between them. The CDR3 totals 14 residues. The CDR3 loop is CAGTLTGYSYEQYF. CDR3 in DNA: TGTGCCGGCACCCTTACAGGCTACTCCTACGAGCAGTACTTC.

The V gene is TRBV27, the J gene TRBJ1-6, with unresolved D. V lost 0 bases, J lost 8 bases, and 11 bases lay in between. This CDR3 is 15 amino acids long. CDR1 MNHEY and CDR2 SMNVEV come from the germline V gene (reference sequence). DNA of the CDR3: TGTGCCAGCAGTTTATCCGGGGTTATTGATTCACCCCTCCACTTT. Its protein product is CASSLSGVIDSPLHF.

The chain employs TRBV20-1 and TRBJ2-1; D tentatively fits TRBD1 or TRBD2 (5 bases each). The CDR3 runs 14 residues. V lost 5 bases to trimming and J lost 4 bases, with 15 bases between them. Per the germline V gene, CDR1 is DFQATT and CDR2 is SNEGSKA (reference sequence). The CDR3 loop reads CSAQTRGAYNEQFF. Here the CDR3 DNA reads TGCAGTGCTCAAACTAGAGGGGCTTACAATGAGCAGTTCTTC.

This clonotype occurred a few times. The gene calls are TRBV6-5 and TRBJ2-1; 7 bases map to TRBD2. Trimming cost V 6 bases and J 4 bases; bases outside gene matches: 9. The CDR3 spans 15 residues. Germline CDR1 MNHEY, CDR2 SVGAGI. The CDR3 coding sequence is TGTGCCAGCAGCCGGACCCAGGGAGGGTACAATGAGCAGTTCTTC. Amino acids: CASSRTQGGYNEQFF.

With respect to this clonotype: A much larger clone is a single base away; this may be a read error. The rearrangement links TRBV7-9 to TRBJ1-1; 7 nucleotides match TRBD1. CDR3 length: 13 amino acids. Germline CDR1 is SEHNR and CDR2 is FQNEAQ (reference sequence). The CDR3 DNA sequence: TGTGCCTGCAGCACGGACAGGCGGACTGAAGCTTTCTTT. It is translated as CACSTDRRTEAFF.

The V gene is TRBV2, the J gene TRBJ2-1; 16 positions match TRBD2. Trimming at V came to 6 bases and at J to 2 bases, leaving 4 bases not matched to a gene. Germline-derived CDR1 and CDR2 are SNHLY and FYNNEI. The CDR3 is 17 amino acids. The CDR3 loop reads CASRKGTSGRAYNEQFF. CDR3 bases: TGTGCCAGCAGGAAAGGGACTAGCGGGAGGGCCTACAATGAGCAGTTCTTC.

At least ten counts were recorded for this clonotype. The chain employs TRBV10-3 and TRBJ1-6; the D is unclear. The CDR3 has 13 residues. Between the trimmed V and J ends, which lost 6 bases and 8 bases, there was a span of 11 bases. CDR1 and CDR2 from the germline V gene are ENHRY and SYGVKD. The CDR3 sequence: CAIRPESDSPLHF. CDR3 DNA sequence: TGTGCCATCAGACCTGAAAGTGATTCACCCCTCCACTTT.

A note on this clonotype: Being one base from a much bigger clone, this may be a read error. CDR3 residues: CSVTLKTSGQNIQYF. DNA of the CDR3: TGCAGTGTTACCCTAAAGACTAGCGGTCAAAACATTCAGTACTTC. This chain links TRBV20-1 with TRBJ2-7, with 9 bases lining up with TRBD2. TRBJ2-4 explains the end of the DNA better; the J call may be wrong. The CDR3 runs to 15 residues. From germline, CDR1 is DFQATT and CDR2 SNEGSKA (reference sequence).

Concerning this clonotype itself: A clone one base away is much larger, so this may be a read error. CDR3 bases: TGTGCCAGCGGCCAGGTACTCCACGATACGCAGTATTTT. Its protein is CASGQVLHDTQYF. This chain connects TRBV4-2 to TRBJ2-3; D gene uncertain. Germline CDR1 LGHNA, CDR2 YNFKEQ. The CDR3 extends over 13 amino acids.

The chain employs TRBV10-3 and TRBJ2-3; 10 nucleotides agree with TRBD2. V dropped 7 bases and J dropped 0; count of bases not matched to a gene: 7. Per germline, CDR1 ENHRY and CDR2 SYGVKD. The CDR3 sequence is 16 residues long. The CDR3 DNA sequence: TGTGCCATCAAAGCGGGGGGGCCCCGCAGCACAGATACGCAGTATTTT. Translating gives CAIKAGGPRSTDTQYF.

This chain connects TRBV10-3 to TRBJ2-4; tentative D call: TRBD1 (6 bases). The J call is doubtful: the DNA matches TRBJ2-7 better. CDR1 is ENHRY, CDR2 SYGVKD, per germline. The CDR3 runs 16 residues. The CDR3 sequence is CAISESIPGEYGEQYF. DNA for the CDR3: TGTGCCATCAGTGAGTCGATACCAGGGGAATATGGCGAGCAGTACTTC.

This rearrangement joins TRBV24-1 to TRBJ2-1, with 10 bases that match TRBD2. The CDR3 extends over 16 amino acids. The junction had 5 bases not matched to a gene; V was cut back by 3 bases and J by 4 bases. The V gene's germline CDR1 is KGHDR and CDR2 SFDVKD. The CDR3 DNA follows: TGTGCCACCAGTGATCCGACTAGCGGGCGGTACAATGAGCAGTTCTTC. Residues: CATSDPTSGRYNEQFF.

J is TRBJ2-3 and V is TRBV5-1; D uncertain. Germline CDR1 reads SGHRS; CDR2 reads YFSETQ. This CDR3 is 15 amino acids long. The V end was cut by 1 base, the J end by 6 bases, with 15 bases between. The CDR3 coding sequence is TGCGCCAGCAGCTTGAGGGCGGCCGCCCTTGATACGCAGTATTTT. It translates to CASSLRAAALDTQYF.

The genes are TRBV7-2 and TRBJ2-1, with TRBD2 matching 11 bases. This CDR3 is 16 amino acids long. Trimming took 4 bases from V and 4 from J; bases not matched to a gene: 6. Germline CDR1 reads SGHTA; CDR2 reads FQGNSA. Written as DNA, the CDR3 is TGTGCCAGCAGCTCACTCCCTAGCGGGGGGTACAATGAGCAGTTCTTC. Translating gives CASSSLPSGGYNEQFF.

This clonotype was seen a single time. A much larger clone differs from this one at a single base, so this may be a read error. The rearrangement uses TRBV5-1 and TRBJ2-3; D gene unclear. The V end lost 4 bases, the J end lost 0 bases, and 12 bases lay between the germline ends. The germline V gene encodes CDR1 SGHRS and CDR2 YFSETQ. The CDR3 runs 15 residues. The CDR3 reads CASSRDDESTDTQYF. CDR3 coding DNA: TGCGCCAGCAGCCGCGATGACGAGAGCACAGATACGCAGTATTTT.

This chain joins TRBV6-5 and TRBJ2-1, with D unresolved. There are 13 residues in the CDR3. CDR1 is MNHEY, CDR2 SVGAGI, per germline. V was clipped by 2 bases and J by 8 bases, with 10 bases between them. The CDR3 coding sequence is TGTGCCAGCAGTTACAACAGAGGCTATGAGCAGTTCTTC. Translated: CASSYNRGYEQFF.

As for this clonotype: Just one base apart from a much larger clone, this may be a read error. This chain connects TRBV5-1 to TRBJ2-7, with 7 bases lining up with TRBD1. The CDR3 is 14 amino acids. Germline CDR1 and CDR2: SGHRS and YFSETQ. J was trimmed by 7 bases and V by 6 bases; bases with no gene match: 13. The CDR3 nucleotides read TGCGCCAGCACCCCGGGACAGAGAGACAATGAGCAGTACTTC. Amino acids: CASTPGQRDNEQYF.

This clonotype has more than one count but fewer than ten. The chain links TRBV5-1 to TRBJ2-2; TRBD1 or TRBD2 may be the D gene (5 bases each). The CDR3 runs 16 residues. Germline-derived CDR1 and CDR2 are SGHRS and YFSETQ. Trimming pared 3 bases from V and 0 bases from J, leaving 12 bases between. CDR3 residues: CASSYLGTANTGELFF. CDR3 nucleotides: TGCGCCAGCAGCTACCTCGGGACCGCGAACACCGGGGAGCTGTTTTTT.

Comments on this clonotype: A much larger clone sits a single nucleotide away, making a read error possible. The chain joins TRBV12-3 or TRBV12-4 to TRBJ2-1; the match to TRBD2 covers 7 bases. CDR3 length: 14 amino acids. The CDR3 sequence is CASSFGRERMERFF. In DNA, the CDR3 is TGTGCCAGCAGTTTCGGGCGGGAGAGAATGGAGCGGTTCTTC.

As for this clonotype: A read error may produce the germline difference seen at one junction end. CDR3 region: CVSSEVSGRVGTQYF. The CDR3 coding sequence is TGTGTCAGCAGTGAAGTCTCCGGGCGGGTAGGGACCCAGTACTTC. This chain uses TRBV2 with TRBJ2-5, with D tentatively TRBD2 (5 bases). The length of the CDR3 is 15 residues. Germline V gene sequence: CDR1 SNHLY, CDR2 FYNNEI.

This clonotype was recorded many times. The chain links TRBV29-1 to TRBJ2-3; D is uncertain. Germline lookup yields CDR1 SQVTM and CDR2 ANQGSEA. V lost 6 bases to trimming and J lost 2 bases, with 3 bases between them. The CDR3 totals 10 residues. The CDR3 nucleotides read TGCAGCGTCTTCACAGATACGCAGTATTTT. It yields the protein CSVFTDTQYF.

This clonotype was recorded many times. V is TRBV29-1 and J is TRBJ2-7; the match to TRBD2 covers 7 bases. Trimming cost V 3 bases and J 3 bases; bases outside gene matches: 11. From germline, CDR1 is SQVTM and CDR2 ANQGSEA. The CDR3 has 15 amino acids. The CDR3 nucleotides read TGCAGCGTTGACGCTGGGTCTAGCGGCATCTACGAGCAGTACTTC. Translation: CSVDAGSSGIYEQYF.